This T cell receptor (beta chain) was sequenced in a study of radiotherapy plus CTLA-4 blockade in lung cancer. About the research overall: Disease control was seen in approximately 31% of patients, objective responses in around 17%.

Note on this clone: What it recognizes is unknown.

The ends lost 8 bases at V and 4 bases at J; junction bases unmatched: 15. CDR1 is MNHNY and CDR2 is SVGAGI in the germline V gene (reference sequence). The CDR3 extends over 16 amino acids. The study's findings and limits: Radiotherapy plus ipilimumab was followed by expansion in blood of tumor-derived TCR clones.

Chemo-refractory metastatic non-small-cell lung cancer patients underwent focal radiation alongside CTLA-4 blockade with ipilimumab. The table came from immunoSEQ multiplex PCR; TCRdb's copy has only in-frame clones and leaves some out. The sample holds roughly 55,000 clones, roughly 76% seen once. The TCR was taken from a human donor with non-small cell lung cancer whose response to radiotherapy plus ipilimumab could not be evaluated. The gene calls are TRBV6-6 and TRBJ2-3; 7 bases fit TRBD2. Sequencing used peripheral blood, obtained from a patient treated with radiotherapy plus ipilimumab. CDR3 nucleotides: TGTGCCAGCCACACCGGACCGCGCGGGGGTGCAGATACGCAGTATTTT. It codes for CASHTGPRGGADTQYF.